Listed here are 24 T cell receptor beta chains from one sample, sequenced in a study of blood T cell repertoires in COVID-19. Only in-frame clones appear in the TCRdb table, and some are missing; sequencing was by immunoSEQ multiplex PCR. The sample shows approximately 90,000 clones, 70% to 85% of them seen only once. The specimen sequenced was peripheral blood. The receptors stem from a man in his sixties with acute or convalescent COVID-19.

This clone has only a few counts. The CDR3 DNA reads as TGTGCCAGCAGCTTCGAGGGTGGCTATGGCTACACCTTC. Its protein is CASSFEGGYGYTF. V gene TRBV7-8 combines with J gene TRBJ1-2, with D unclear. Germline V gives CDR1 SGHVS, CDR2 FQNEAQ. Trimming removed 3 bases at V and 4 bases at J, with 9 bases between. The CDR3 length is 13 residues.

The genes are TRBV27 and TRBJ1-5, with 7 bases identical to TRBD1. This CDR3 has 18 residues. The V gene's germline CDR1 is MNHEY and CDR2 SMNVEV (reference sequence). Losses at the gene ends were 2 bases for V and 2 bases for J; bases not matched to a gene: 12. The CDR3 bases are TGTGCCAGCAGTTTAGAGCCCCCGGACAGGTCCGGCAATCAGCCCCAGCATTTT. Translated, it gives CASSLEPPDRSGNQPQHF.

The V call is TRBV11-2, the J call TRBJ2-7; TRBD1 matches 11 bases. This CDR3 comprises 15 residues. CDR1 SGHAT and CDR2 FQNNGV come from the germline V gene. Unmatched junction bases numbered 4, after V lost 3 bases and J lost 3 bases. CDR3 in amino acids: CASSLRTGGIYEQYF. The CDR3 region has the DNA TGTGCCAGCAGCTTGCGGACAGGGGGCATCTACGAGCAGTACTTC.

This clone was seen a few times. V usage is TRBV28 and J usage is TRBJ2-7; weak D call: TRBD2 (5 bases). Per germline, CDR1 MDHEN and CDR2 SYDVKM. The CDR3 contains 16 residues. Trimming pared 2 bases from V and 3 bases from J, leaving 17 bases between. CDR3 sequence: CASSLGRTNTIYEQYV. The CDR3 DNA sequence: TGTGCCAGCAGTTTAGGGAGAACGAACACTATCTACGAGCAGTACGTC.

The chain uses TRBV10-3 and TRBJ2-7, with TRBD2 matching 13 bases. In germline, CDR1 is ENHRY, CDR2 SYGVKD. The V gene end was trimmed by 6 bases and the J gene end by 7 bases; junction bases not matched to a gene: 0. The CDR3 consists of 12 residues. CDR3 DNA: TGTGCCATCAGGGGACTAGCGGGAGAGCAGTACGTC. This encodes CAIRGLAGEQYV.

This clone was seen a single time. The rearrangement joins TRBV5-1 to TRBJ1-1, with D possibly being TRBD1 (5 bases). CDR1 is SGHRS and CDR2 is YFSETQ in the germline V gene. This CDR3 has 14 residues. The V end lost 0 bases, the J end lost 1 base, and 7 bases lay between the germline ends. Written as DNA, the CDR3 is TGCGCCAGCAGCTTGGGACAGACGAACACTGAAGCTTTCTTT. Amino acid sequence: CASSLGQTNTEAFF.

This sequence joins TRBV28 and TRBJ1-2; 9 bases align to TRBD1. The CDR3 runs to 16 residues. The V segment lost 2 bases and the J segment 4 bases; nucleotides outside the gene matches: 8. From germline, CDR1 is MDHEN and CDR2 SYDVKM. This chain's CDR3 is CASSLQGTGSGYGYTF. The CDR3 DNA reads TGTGCCAGCAGTTTACAAGGGACAGGGTCGGGCTATGGCTACACCTTC.

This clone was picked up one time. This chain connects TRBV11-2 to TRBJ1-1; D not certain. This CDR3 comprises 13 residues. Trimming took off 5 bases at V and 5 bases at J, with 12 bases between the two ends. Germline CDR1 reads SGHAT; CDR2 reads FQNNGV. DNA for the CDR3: TGTGCCAGCAGCCCTCGGAGAGCGACTGAAGCTTTCTTT. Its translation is CASSPRRATEAFF.

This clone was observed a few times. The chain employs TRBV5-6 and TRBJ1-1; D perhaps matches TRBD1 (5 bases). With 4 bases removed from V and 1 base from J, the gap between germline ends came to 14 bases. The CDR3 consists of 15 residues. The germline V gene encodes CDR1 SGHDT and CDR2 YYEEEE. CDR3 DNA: TGTGCCAGCAGCGGGGGGGACTATCCGAACACTGAAGCTTTCTTT. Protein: CASSGGDYPNTEAFF. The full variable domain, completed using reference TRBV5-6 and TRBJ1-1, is DAGVTQSPTHLIKTRGQQVTLRCSPKSGHDTVSWYQQALGQGPQFIFQYYEEEERQRGNFPDRFSGHQFPNYSSELNVNALLLGDSALYLCASSGGDYPNTEAFFGQGTRLTVV.

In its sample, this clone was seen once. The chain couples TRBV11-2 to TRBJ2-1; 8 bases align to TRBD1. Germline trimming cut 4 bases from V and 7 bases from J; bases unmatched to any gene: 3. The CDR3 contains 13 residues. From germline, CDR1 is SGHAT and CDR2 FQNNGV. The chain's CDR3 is CASSSTGGNEQFF. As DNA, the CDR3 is TGTGCCAGCAGCTCTACAGGGGGAAATGAGCAGTTCTTC.

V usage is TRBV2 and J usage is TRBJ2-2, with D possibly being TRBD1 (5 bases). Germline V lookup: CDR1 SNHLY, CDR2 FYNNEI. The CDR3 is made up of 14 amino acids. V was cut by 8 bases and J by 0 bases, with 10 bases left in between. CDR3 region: CASVQGANTGELFF. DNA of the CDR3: TGTGCCAGCGTCCAGGGCGCGAACACCGGGGAGCTGTTTTTT.

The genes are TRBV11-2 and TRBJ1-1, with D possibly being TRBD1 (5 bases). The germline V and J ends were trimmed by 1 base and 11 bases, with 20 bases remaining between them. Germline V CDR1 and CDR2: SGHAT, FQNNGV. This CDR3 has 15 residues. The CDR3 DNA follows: TGTGCCAGCAGCTTAGTCCCCGGGACTCAGAAGCGGGCTTTCTTT. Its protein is CASSLVPGTQKRAFF. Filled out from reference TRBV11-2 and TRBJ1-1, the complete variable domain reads EAGVAQSPRYKIIEKRQSVAFWCNPISGHATLYWYQQILGQGPKLLIQFQNNGVVDDSQLPKDRFSAERLKGVDSTLKIQPAKLEDSAVYLCASSLVPGTQKRAFFGQGTRLTVV.

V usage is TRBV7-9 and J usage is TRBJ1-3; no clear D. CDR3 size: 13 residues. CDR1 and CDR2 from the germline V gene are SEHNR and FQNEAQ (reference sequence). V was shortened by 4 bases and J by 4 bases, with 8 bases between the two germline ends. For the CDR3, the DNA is TGTGCCAGCAGCTCTCCGTCGGGAAACACCATATATTTT. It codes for CASSSPSGNTIYF.

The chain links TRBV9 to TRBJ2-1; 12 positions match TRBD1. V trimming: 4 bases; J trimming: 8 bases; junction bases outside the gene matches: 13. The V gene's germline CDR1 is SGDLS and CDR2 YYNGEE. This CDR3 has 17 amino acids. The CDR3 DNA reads TGTGCCAGCAGCAACTTCGCTCGGGGGACAGGGGGCGATGAGCAGTTCTTC. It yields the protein CASSNFARGTGGDEQFF.

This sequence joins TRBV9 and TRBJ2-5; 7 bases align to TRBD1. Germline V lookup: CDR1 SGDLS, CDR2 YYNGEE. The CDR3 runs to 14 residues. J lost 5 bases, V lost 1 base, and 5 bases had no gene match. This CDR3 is CASSVTSRGETQYF. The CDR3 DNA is TGTGCCAGCAGCGTAACCTCCAGGGGGGAGACCCAGTACTTC. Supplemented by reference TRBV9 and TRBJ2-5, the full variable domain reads DSGVTQTPKHLITATGQRVTLRCSPRSGDLSVYWYQQSLDQGLQFLIQYYNGEERAKGNILERFSAQQFPDLHSELNLSSLELGDSALYFCASSVTSRGETQYFGPGTRLLVL.

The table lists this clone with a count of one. The CDR3 DNA follows: TGTGCCAGCAGCCCACCCAGGCGAAGTACAACTAATGAAAAACTGTTTTTT. Encoded protein: CASSPPRRSTTNEKLFF. The chain couples TRBV7-9 to TRBJ1-4, with D hard to call. Trimming shortened V by 5 bases and J by 0 bases, and 16 bases separated the two germline ends. CDR1 SEHNR and CDR2 FQNEAQ come from the germline V gene (reference sequence). This CDR3 has 17 amino acids.

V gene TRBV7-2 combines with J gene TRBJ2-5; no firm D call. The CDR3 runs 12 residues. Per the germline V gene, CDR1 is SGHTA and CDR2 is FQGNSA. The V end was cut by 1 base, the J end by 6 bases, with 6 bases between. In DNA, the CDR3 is TGTGCCAGCAGCTTAGATTGGCAGACCCAGTACTTC. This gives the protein CASSLDWQTQYF.

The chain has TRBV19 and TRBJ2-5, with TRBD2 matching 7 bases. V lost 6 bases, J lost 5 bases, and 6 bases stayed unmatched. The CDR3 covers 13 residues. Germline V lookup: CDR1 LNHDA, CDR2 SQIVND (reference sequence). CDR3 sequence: CASSPPGGETQYF. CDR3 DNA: TGTGCCAGTAGCCCACCCGGGGGGGAGACCCAGTACTTC.

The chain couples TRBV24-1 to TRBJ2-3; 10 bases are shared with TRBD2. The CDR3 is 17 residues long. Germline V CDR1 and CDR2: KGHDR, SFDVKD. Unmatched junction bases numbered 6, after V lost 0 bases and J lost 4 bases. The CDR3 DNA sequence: TGTGCCACCAGTGATTTGGGCAGCGGGGGGGCCGCAGATACGCAGTATTTT. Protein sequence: CATSDLGSGGAADTQYF.

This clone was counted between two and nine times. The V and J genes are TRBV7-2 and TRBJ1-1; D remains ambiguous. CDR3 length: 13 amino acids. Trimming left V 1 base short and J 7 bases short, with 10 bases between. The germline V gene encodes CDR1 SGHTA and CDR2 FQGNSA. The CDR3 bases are TGTGCCAGCAGCTTAGTTGGGCGCCGTGAAGCTTTCTTT. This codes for CASSLVGRREAFF.

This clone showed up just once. The CDR3 spells CASKAGLYEQYF. For the CDR3, the DNA is TGTGCCAGCAAAGCAGGACTCTACGAGCAGTACTTC. The gene calls are TRBV6-5 and TRBJ2-7, with D maybe TRBD2 (5 bases). Germline loops: CDR1 MNHEY, CDR2 SVGAGI. The CDR3 loop spans 12 amino acids. The V end lost 7 bases, the J end lost 3 bases, and 10 bases lay between the germline ends.

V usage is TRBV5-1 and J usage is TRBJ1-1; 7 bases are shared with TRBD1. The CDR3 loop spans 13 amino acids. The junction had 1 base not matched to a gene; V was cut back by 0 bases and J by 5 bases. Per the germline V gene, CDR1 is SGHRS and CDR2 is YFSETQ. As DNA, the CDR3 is TGCGCCAGCAGCTTGGAACAGGGGACTGAAGCTTTCTTT. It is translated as CASSLEQGTEAFF.

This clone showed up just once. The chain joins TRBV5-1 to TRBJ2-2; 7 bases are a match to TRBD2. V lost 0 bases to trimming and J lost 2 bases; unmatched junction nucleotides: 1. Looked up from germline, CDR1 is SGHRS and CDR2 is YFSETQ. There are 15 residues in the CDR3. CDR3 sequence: CASSLEGLNTGELFF. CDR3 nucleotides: TGCGCCAGCAGCTTGGAGGGACTAAACACCGGGGAGCTGTTTTTT.

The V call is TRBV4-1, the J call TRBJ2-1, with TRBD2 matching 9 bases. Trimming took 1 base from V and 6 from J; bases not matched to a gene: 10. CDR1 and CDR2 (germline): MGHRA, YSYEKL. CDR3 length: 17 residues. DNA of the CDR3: TGCGCCAGCAGCCAAGGAACCATAGCGGGGGCCTTCAATGAGCAGTTCTTC. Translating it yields CASSQGTIAGAFNEQFF.